This T cell receptor (beta chain) was captured in a study of blood T cells in healthy people across ages (dated by TCRdb to about 2015). About the investigation overall: Template switching captured roughly one uniquely barcoded TCR beta cDNA molecule per two T cells in model experiments. Age-related changes in TCR beta repertoire diversity were measured in the study by deep sequencing normalized with unique cDNA molecular identifiers. Four age groups were formed from the donors: young (average about 17 years), middle-aged (approximately 41), aged (over 55) and long-lived (approximately 80). To avoid experimental bias, donors of different ages were spread randomly across the sequencing lanes. The study analyzed two additional independent replicas of 1 million unique cDNA reads from the same blood draw for two donors, one aged 18 to 29 and one aged 80 or older.

On this clonotype: What this receptor recognizes is not known. No per-base quality is available; no much larger clone lies one base away.

The CDR3 runs 13 amino acids, cysteine and phenylalanine included. The only DNA kept is the CDR3, 39 bases in frame from the first base. Sequences DFQATT (CDR1) and SNEGSKA (CDR2) are obtained from the germline V gene (reference sequence). Results and caveats for the whole study, not just this receptor: Observed TCR beta diversity per million T cells fell roughly linearly with age, and a significant reduction was already apparent by age roughly 40. The CMV infection status of donors was not known, potentially confounding age-related changes in expanded clonotypes. The percentage of naive T cells measured by flow cytometry correlated strongly with observed TCR beta diversity. Conclusive comparison of naive and antigen-experienced compartments was prevented by the profiling of bulk unsorted PBMCs. Estimates of total diversity based on one million sequenced T cells were regarded as lower bounds and as underestimates. Compared with the aged group, the long-lived group had more naive CD4+ T cells, fewer expanded clones and increased TCR diversity, suggesting age selection.

The approximately 40 donors, aged about 6 to 95 years, were systemically healthy Caucasian individuals from Russia. Ten milliliters of peripheral blood were collected from each donor into EDTA-treated Vacutainer tubes. Ficoll-Paque density-gradient centrifugation was used to isolate PBMCs, with at least 7 million obtained per sample. Total RNA, at least 6 micrograms per sample, was extracted from PBMCs with Trizol reagent. Naive CD45RAhigh/CD27high T cell percentages were measured by flow cytometry on a PBMC aliquot from every donor. Libraries were made using 5' RACE. This sample was sequenced with an Illumina HiSeq 2500. A second PCR of roughly 7 to 11 cycles was performed with a sample-barcoded 5' primer and a J-beta primer mix. Each TCR beta cDNA molecule received a unique molecular identifier from a template-switch 5' adaptor carrying 12 random nucleotides. At least 2.5 million CDR3-containing paired-end reads were obtained from each sample. All of the RNA was converted into first-strand cDNA using the Mint cDNA synthesis kit, with a TRBC-specific oligonucleotide serving as the primer. All cDNA was treated with uracil-DNA glycosylase and then went through a first 18-cycle PCR with the universal primers M1SS and BC2_uni_R. For the original study's pipeline: Normalization of each sample was performed by random selection of 1 million high-quality reads, each carrying a distinct molecular identifier. Reads with shared molecular identifiers were discarded instead of being binned into consensus sequences. MiTCR, run with a Q25 quality threshold and the strictest error-elimination algorithm, handled CDR3 identification, clonotype clustering and error correction. A nonparametric unseen species model using Euler transformation provided a lower-bound estimate of total TCR beta diversity. The public reads were reprocessed in TCRdb via fastp at Q25 and MiXCR, keeping in-frame beta chains. Records with the same CDR3 protein are collapsed into one entry carrying the most frequent genes and DNA. TCRdb assigned the V and J calls; the authors' analysis was not used. The sample table records 650,000 to 800,000 distinct CDR3 sequences; approximately 52% of these occur just once. The top ten clonotypes cover approximately 13% of the sample.

This receptor chain uses TRBV20-1 and TRBJ2-4; the D gene is not confidently resolved. TRBJ2-7 matches the DNA end more closely, so the J call is doubtful. The sequenced material came from blood. The receptor was isolated from a woman older than 75 in good health. The nucleotides are TGCAGTGCTAGGCGGTTACGGCCCTACGAGCAGTACTTC. Translation gives CSARRLRPYEQYF.